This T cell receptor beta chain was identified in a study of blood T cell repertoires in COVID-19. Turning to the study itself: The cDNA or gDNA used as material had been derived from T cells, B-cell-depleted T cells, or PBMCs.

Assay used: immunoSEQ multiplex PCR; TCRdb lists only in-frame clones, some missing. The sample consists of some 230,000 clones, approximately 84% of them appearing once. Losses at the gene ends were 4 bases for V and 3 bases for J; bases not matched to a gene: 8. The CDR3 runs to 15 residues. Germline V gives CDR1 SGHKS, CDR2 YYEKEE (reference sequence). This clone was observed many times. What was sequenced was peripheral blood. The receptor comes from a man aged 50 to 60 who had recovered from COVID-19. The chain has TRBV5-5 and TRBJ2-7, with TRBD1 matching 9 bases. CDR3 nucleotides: TGTGCCAGCAGCCGAGGCGGGACAGGGATCTACGAGCAGTACTTC. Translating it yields CASSRGGTGIYEQYF.